These T cell receptor beta chains were read from a single sample in a study of T cell clonotyping in hematopoietic cell transplantation. The data were produced by immunoSEQ multiplex PCR, yet TCRdb's version contains in-frame clones alone and is incomplete. The sample yields tens of thousands of clones, less than 96% seen once. Sample: peripheral blood mononuclear cells, taken before stem cell transplant. These receptors came from a woman in her fifties or sixties with acute myeloid leukemia. Some clones in this sample may be carry-over from other donors' samples. The CDR3 runs from the conserved cysteine through the conserved F or W. Fields, in order: clone size, D gene, V gene, J gene, CDR3 protein, CDR3 DNA. A D gene is named only where the DNA matches it firmly. Rows may omit the clone size; those that give it use once, few, many or a size class.

once	-	TRBV5-1	TRBJ1-2	CASSGGNYGYTF	TGCGCCAGCAGCGGGGGGAACTATGGCTACACCTTC
-	-	TRBV19	TRBJ1-3	CASSSGDSSGNTIYF	TGTGCCAGTAGTTCCGGCGACAGCTCTGGAAACACCATATATTTT
-	-	TRBV28	TRBJ2-7	CASSAAYEQYF	TGTGCCAGCAGCGCAGCCTACGAGCAGTACTTC
-	-	TRBV4-1	TRBJ2-7	CASSHPERGKGEQYF	TGCGCCAGCAGCCACCCCGAGAGGGGAAAGGGCGAGCAGTACTTC
-	-	TRBV25-1	TRBJ1-2	CASSDGNYGYTF	TGTGCCAGCAGTGACGGGAACTATGGCTACACCTTC
-	-	TRBV6-6	TRBJ2-5	CASSSPGGETQYF	TGTGCCAGCAGTTCCCCCGGAGGAGAGACCCAGTACTTC
-	-	TRBV7-9	TRBJ2-1	CASSFPGAVGYNEQFF	TGTGCCAGCAGCTTCCCCGGAGCGGTTGGCTACAATGAGCAGTTCTTC
-	TRBD1	TRBV2	TRBJ2-2	CASSEAQGDLGGELFF	TGTGCCAGCAGTGAAGCGCAGGGGGATTTAGGCGGGGAGCTGTTTTTT
-	-	TRBV10-3	TRBJ1-2	CAIGGESNYGYTF	TGTGCCATCGGAGGGGAGTCTAACTATGGCTACACCTTC
-	TRBD1	TRBV7-8	TRBJ2-2	CASAEIDRAWTGELFF	TGTGCCAGCGCCGAGATCGACAGGGCGTGGACCGGGGAGCTGTTTTTT
-	TRBD2	TRBV7-2	TRBJ2-2	CASSFRGLAGAPGTGELFF	TGTGCCAGCAGCTTCCGCGGACTAGCGGGGGCCCCTGGAACCGGGGAGCTGTTTTTT
-	-	TRBV29-1	TRBJ1-2	CSVRDTDGDGYTF	TGCAGCGTCCGGGACACCGACGGGGATGGCTACACCTTC
-	TRBD2	TRBV19	TRBJ2-4	CASSNLAGGRNIQYF	TGTGCCAGTAGCAATCTAGCGGGGGGGCGGAACATTCAGTACTTC
-	-	TRBV7-9	TRBJ2-5	CASSLAHDRIGETQYF	TGTGCCAGCAGCTTGGCTCACGACAGAATTGGGGAGACCCAGTACTTC
once	-	TRBV4-1	TRBJ2-7	CASSQEFAHEQYF	TGCGCCAGCAGCCAAGAATTCGCACACGAGCAGTACTTC
-	TRBD1	TRBV19	TRBJ1-1	CASRPDRGAEAFF	TGTGCCAGTAGACCGGACAGGGGAGCTGAAGCTTTCTTT
-	-	TRBV15	TRBJ2-7	CATSRDVGAGFDEQYF	TGTGCCACCAGCAGAGATGTGGGGGCGGGATTCGACGAGCAGTACTTC
-	-	TRBV27	TRBJ2-3	CATRRGPRSDTQYF	TGTGCCACCCGTCGGGGTCCACGTTCAGATACGCAGTATTTT
-	-	TRBV30	TRBJ2-7	CACRWGPYEQYF	TGTGCCTGTAGGTGGGGGCCCTACGAGCAGTACTTC
few	TRBD1	TRBV2	TRBJ1-5	CASSRGHSQPQHF	TGTGCCAGCAGTAGGGGGCACAGTCAGCCCCAGCATTTT
-	TRBD1	TRBV5-1	TRBJ1-2	CASSQPDRKDGYTF	TGCGCCAGCAGCCAACCGGACAGGAAAGATGGCTACACCTTC
-	TRBD1	TRBV6-5	TRBJ2-7	CASSSQGASYEQYF	TGTGCCAGCAGTTCACAGGGGGCTTCCTACGAGCAGTACTTC
-	TRBD1	TRBV6-1	TRBJ2-7	CASSENQGQVYEQYF	TGTGCCAGCAGTGAAAACCAGGGACAGGTTTACGAGCAGTACTTC
-	TRBD1	TRBV7-2	TRBJ1-2	CASSLARTGFGYTF	TGTGCCAGCAGCTTAGCCCGGACAGGGTTTGGCTACACCTTC
-	TRBD1	TRBV30	TRBJ1-2	CAWEGQENYGYTF	TGTGCCTGGGAAGGACAGGAAAATTATGGCTACACCTTC
-	TRBD2	TRBV2	TRBJ2-7	CASSVRTSGSREQYF	TGTGCCAGCAGTGTAAGGACTAGCGGGAGCCGCGAGCAGTACTTC
-	-	TRBV5-1	TRBJ2-7	CASSQQSSSYEQYF	TGCGCCAGCAGCCAACAGTCCAGCTCCTACGAGCAGTACTTC
-	-	TRBV19	TRBJ2-5	CASSIDLSVQETQYF	TGTGCCAGTAGTATAGATCTATCCGTCCAAGAGACCCAGTACTTC
-	-	TRBV2	TRBJ1-6	CASRSRGEGNSPLHF	TGTGCCAGCAGATCCCGGGGCGAGGGTAATTCACCCCTCCACTTT
once	TRBD2	TRBV7-2	TRBJ2-3	CASSPRTAGGSTDTQYF	TGTGCCAGCAGCCCCCGAACTGCGGGGGGGAGCACAGATACGCAGTATTTT
-	-	TRBV11-3	TRBJ2-3	CASATGGGGGDTQYF	TGTGCCAGCGCCACAGGCGGCGGGGGCGGAGATACGCAGTATTTT
-	-	TRBV7-3	TRBJ2-1	CASSLTGGISYNEQFF	TGTGCCAGCAGCTTAACTGGGGGGATCTCCTACAATGAGCAGTTCTTC
-	-	TRBV30	TRBJ1-1	CAWSRGGSTEAFF	TGTGCCTGGAGTCGAGGAGGGAGCACTGAAGCTTTCTTT
-	TRBD1	TRBV5-1	TRBJ1-1	CASRYTGGVMNTEAFF	TGCGCCAGCAGGTATACAGGGGGCGTTATGAACACTGAAGCTTTCTTT
-	-	TRBV6-5	TRBJ1-2	CASRAPGGGNYGYTF	TGTGCCAGCAGAGCCCCGGGGGGCGGCAACTATGGCTACACCTTC
-	-	TRBV6-1	TRBJ1-2	CASSEVGGWDYGYTF	TGTGCCAGCAGTGAAGTCGGGGGGTGGGACTATGGCTACACCTTC
-	-	TRBV19	TRBJ2-7	CASRKTGTDYEQYF	TGTGCCAGTCGCAAGACCGGGACTGACTACGAGCAGTACTTC
-	TRBD1	TRBV9	TRBJ1-2	CASSALSGGGYTF	TGTGCCAGCAGCGCCCTTTCAGGGGGTGGCTACACCTTC
-	-	TRBV5-1	TRBJ1-2	CASSLSRDYGYTF	TGCGCCAGCAGCTTGAGTAGGGACTATGGCTACACCTTC
-	TRBD1	TRBV11-2	TRBJ1-2	CASSPRDRTNYGYTF	TGTGCCAGCAGCCCGCGGGACAGAACTAACTATGGCTACACCTTC
-	TRBD1	TRBV7-9	TRBJ1-1	CASSPTGGALATEAFF	TGTGCCAGCAGTCCAACAGGGGGCGCTTTGGCCACTGAAGCTTTCTTT
-	-	TRBV28	TRBJ1-3	CASSFAPGLSGNTIYF	TGTGCCAGCAGTTTCGCCCCGGGCCTCTCTGGAAACACCATATATTTT
-	TRBD1	TRBV29-1	TRBJ1-2	CSVGDREINYGYTF	TGCAGCGTTGGGGACAGGGAGATTAACTATGGCTACACCTTC
-	-	TRBV30	TRBJ2-7	CAWSDPNRNSYEQYF	TGTGCCTGGAGTGACCCCAACAGGAACAGCTACGAGCAGTACTTC
-	TRBD1	TRBV6-6	TRBJ1-2	CASRRVGGDYGYTF	TGTGCCAGCAGAAGAGTAGGGGGCGACTATGGCTACACCTTC
-	TRBD2	TRBV30	TRBJ2-1	CACPLADSYNEQFF	TGTGCCTGCCCACTAGCGGACTCCTACAATGAGCAGTTCTTC
-	-	TRBV10-1	TRBJ2-5	CASSERRGQETQYF	TGCGCCAGCAGTGAACGGCGGGGCCAAGAGACCCAGTACTTC
-	-	TRBV7-9	TRBJ2-2	CASSTGGDTGELFF	TGTGCCAGCAGCACAGGGGGGGACACCGGGGAGCTGTTTTTT
-	-	TRBV10-3	TRBJ2-3	CAISQGLSTDTQYF	TGTGCCATCAGCCAGGGTTTGAGCACAGATACGCAGTATTTT
-	TRBD1	TRBV5-4	TRBJ1-1	CASSKTGGATEAFF	TGTGCCAGCAGCAAAACAGGGGGGGCCACTGAAGCTTTCTTT
-	-	TRBV7-8	TRBJ1-6	CASSELQGSPLHF	TGTGCCAGCAGCGAACTGCAGGGTTCACCCCTCCACTTT
-	-	TRBV6-6	TRBJ1-4	CASIGGQTNEKLFF	TGTGCCAGCATCGGGGGACAAACTAATGAAAAACTGTTTTTT
-	-	TRBV28	TRBJ1-1	CASMKLGAFF	TGTGCCAGCATGAAACTTGGAGCTTTCTTT
-	TRBD2	TRBV19	TRBJ2-7	CASGLAGGAYEQYF	TGTGCCAGCGGACTAGCGGGTGGAGCCTACGAGCAGTACTTC